Listed below are T cell receptor beta chains from one sample, sequenced in a study of T cell responses to AZD1222 COVID-19 vaccine. The data were produced by immunoSEQ multiplex PCR, yet TCRdb's version contains in-frame clones alone and is incomplete. This sample has 150,000 to 200,000 clones, with 85% to 95% found just once. Source: peripheral blood, taken 28 days after the second AZD1222 dose. These TCRs come from an adult who received the AZD1222 COVID-19 vaccine. CDR3s include the opening cysteine and the closing phenylalanine or tryptophan. The D gene is left open where the match is weak. The size field is filled for only some rows; it gives once, few, many or a size class.

length,D,J,V,size,CDR3,DNA
12,.,TRBJ1-3,TRBV3-1/TRBV3-2,.,CASSRAGNTIYF,TGTGCCAGCAGCCGGGCCGGAAACACCATATATTTT
14,TRBD1,TRBJ2-5,TRBV14,.,CASSPRTGKETQYF,TGTGCCAGCAGCCCGAGGACAGGGAAAGAGACCCAGTACTTC
16,TRBD1,TRBJ2-3,TRBV6-1,.,CASSESRQGATDTQYF,TGTGCCAGCAGTGAATCACGACAGGGGGCGACAGATACGCAGTATTTT
14,TRBD1,TRBJ2-5,TRBV5-6,.,CASTGTGIGETQYF,TGTGCCAGCACCGGGACAGGGATTGGGGAGACCCAGTACTTC
15,TRBD1,TRBJ1-2,TRBV5-4,.,CASSSGTGVFYGYTF,TGTGCCAGCAGCTCAGGGACAGGGGTTTTCTATGGCTACACCTTC
15,.,TRBJ2-5,TRBV6-5,once,CASSLTPLEAETQYF,TGTGCCAGCAGTCTGACACCACTGGAGGCAGAGACCCAGTACTTC
17,.,TRBJ1-1,TRBV7-6,.,CASSFLRGHGANTEAFF,TGTGCCAGCAGCTTTCTTCGGGGGCATGGGGCGAACACTGAAGCTTTCTTT
13,.,TRBJ1-5,TRBV19,.,CASKYDSNQPQHF,TGTGCCAGTAAGTATGACAGCAATCAGCCCCAGCATTTT
14,.,TRBJ1-2,TRBV7-9,.,CASSLYTGLMGYTF,TGTGCCAGCAGCTTATATACCGGATTGATGGGCTACACCTTC
14,.,TRBJ1-2,TRBV2,.,CASSELEQAHGYTF,TGTGCCAGCAGTGAACTGGAACAGGCTCATGGCTACACCTTC
16,.,TRBJ2-3,TRBV5-1,once,CASSLSPQGTPDTQYF,TGCGCCAGCAGCTTGTCCCCCCAGGGAACCCCAGATACGCAGTATTTT
12,.,TRBJ1-1,TRBV7-2,.,CASSFSGGAAFF,TGTGCCAGCAGCTTTTCCGGGGGGGCAGCTTTCTTT
13,.,TRBJ2-5,TRBV29-1,.,CSVEGGGQETQYF,TGCAGCGTCGAGGGGGGGGGCCAAGAGACCCAGTACTTC
15,TRBD1,TRBJ1-2,TRBV30,.,CAWSQAGGRNYGYTF,TGTGCCTGGAGCCAGGCAGGGGGGCGAAACTATGGCTACACCTTC
16,.,TRBJ1-2,TRBV6-2/TRBV6-3,.,CASSFGTASSWYGYTF,TGTGCCAGCAGTTTCGGGACGGCTTCCTCTTGGTATGGCTACACCTTC
15,TRBD1,TRBJ1-2,TRBV27,.,CASSAPGQGADGYTF,TGTGCCAGCAGTGCCCCGGGACAGGGGGCGGATGGCTACACCTTC
15,TRBD1,TRBJ2-7,TRBV6-5,.,CASSHKGQGAYEQYF,TGTGCCAGCAGCCATAAAGGACAGGGGGCCTACGAGCAGTACTTC
14,TRBD1,TRBJ2-4,TRBV13,.,CASSFEGQGNIQYF,TGTGCCAGCAGCTTCGAGGGACAGGGCAACATTCAGTACTTC
14,.,TRBJ1-6,TRBV25-1,.,CASSELGGYSPLHF,TGTGCCAGCAGTGAACTTGGGGGTTATTCACCCCTCCACTTT
15,.,TRBJ1-1,TRBV6-1,.,CASSEYIGVNTEAFF,TGTGCCAGCAGTGAATATATCGGGGTCAACACTGAAGCTTTCTTT
16,.,TRBJ1-3,TRBV30,.,CAWSWGGGGSGNTIYF,TGTGCCTGGAGTTGGGGCGGGGGAGGCTCTGGAAACACCATATATTTT
12,.,TRBJ1-2,TRBV7-9,.,CASSFLNYGYTF,TGTGCCAGCAGCTTTCTCAACTATGGCTACACCTTC
15,TRBD2,TRBJ2-1,TRBV6-5,.,CASRPAGPSYNEQFF,TGTGCCAGCAGACCAGCGGGGCCCTCCTACAATGAGCAGTTCTTC
14,TRBD1,TRBJ1-6,TRBV9,.,CASSRDRGNSPLHF,TGTGCCAGCAGCCGGGACAGGGGAAATTCACCCCTCCACTTT
17,TRBD2,TRBJ2-1,TRBV18,.,CASSPLGLAGPYNEQFF,TGTGCCAGCTCACCACTTGGACTAGCGGGGCCTTACAATGAGCAGTTCTTC
17,TRBD1,TRBJ2-1,TRBV3-1/TRBV3-2,.,CASREGQGALTYNEQFF,TGTGCCAGCAGGGAGGGACAGGGGGCACTGACCTACAATGAGCAGTTCTTC
11,.,TRBJ1-1,TRBV6-1,.,CASSEYGFAFF,TGTGCCAGCAGTGAATATGGGTTTGCTTTCTTT
15,TRBD1,TRBJ1-5,TRBV19,.,CATEQDRGDNQPQHF,TGTGCCACCGAACAAGACAGGGGGGATAATCAGCCCCAGCATTTT
16,.,TRBJ1-5,TRBV27,.,CASSLEASGIHQPQHF,TGTGCCAGCAGTTTGGAGGCCTCAGGAATTCATCAGCCCCAGCATTTT
15,.,TRBJ2-1,TRBV5-6,.,CASSLVYYTNNEQFF,TGTGCCAGCAGCTTGGTGTACTATACTAACAATGAGCAGTTCTTC
16,.,TRBJ1-2,TRBV5-1,.,CASSLVGARTGDGYTF,TGCGCCAGCAGCTTGGTGGGGGCGCGGACGGGAGATGGCTACACCTTC
14,.,TRBJ2-5,TRBV11-2,.,CASSLLRHSETQYF,TGTGCCAGCAGCTTACTACGTCATTCCGAGACCCAGTACTTC
12,.,TRBJ2-2,TRBV11-2,once,CASSSNTGELFF,TGTGCCAGCAGCTCTAACACCGGGGAGCTGTTTTTT
15,.,TRBJ2-2,TRBV7-3,.,CASSLEGLGTGELFF,TGTGCCAGCAGCTTAGAGGGCTTGGGCACCGGGGAGCTGTTTTTT
14,.,TRBJ2-7,TRBV3-1/TRBV3-2,.,CASSQATKPYEQYF,TGTGCCAGCAGCCAAGCCACCAAGCCCTACGAGCAGTACTTC
13,.,TRBJ2-7,TRBV25-1,.,CASSPGHSYEQYF,TGTGCCAGCAGTCCGGGACACTCCTACGAGCAGTACTTC
15,.,TRBJ1-3,TRBV6-5,.,CASSPRGLAGNTIYF,TGTGCCAGCAGTCCCCGGGGATTAGCTGGAAACACCATATATTTT